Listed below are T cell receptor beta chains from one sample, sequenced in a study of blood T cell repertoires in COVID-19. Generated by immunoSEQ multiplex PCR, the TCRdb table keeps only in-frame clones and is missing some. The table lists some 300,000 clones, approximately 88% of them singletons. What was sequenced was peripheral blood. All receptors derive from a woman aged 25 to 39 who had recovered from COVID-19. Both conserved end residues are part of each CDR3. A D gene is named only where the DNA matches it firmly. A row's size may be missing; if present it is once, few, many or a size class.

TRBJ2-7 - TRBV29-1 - TGCAGCGTTCTATCCCAAGCCTACGAGCAGTACTTC CSVLSQAYEQYF
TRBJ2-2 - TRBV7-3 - TGTGCCAGCAGCTTATTACCTAGCGACGGGGAGCTGTTTTTT CASSLLPSDGELFF
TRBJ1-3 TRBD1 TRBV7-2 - TGTGCCAGCAGCTTAGTGGCAGGGGGCGGAAACACCATATATTTT CASSLVAGGGNTIYF
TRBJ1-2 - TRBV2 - TGTGCCAGCAGTGGGGCGTATGGCTACACCTTC CASSGAYGYTF
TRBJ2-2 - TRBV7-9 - TGTGCCAGCAGCTCTGGGACTTATGACACCGGGGAGCTGTTTTTT CASSSGTYDTGELFF
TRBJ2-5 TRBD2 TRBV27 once TGTGCCAGCAGTTGGAGCGGGGAAGAGACCCAGTACTTC CASSWSGEETQYF
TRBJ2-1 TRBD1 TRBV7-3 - TGTGCCAGCAGCTTAGAGGGACAGGGGTTTACTGAGCAGTTCTTC CASSLEGQGFTEQFF
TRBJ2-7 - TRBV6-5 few TGTGCCAGCAGTTACTCAAAACAGGGTAGGCACGAGCAGTACTTC CASSYSKQGRHEQYF
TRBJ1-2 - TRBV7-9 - TGTGCCAGCAGCCTAGACGGGGTTTATGGCTACACCTTC CASSLDGVYGYTF
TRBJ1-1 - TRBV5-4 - TGTGCCAGCAGCTTGGAGGAAGGGGTCACTGAAGCTTTCTTT CASSLEEGVTEAFF
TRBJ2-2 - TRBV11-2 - TGTGCCAGCAGCTTCGGGACTTCCACCGGGGAGCTGTTTTTT CASSFGTSTGELFF
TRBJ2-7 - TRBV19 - TGTGCCAGTAAAAGCGGCAGTGCATCCTACGAGCAGTACTTC CASKSGSASYEQYF
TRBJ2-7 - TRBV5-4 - TGTGCCAGCAGCTTTACAGGGAACTACGAGCAGTACTTC CASSFTGNYEQYF
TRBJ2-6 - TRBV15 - TGTGCCACCAGCAGGGGGGGCTCTGGGGCCAACGTCCTGACTTTC CATSRGGSGANVLTF
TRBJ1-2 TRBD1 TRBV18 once TGTGCCAGCTCACCAAGAGGGGGCGATGGCTACACCTTC CASSPRGGDGYTF